Included here is one T cell receptor (beta chain) sequence, with context. This clone was seen a few times. Its antigen is not yet known. This is a murine receptor, so its gene nomenclature and germline sequences are mouse based. Coverage ceases 1 residue before the CDR3 finishes, and the germline J gene fills in the end. Taken from the germline V gene, the CDR1 and CDR2 loops are MSHET and SYDVDS. The CDR3, cysteine through phenylalanine, is 12 amino acids long. Shown are 33 bases from within the CDR3, in frame from base 1. The V and J ends are trimmed by 2 bases and 4 bases, leaving 6 bases between them. The library came from the immunoSEQ multiplex PCR assay. Adaptive Biotechnologies performed TCRbeta CDR3 sequencing at survey depth and reported CDR3 sequences, V/J genes, productive frequency, and template counts. TCR beta CDR3 regions were amplified from genomic DNA instead of RNA. Concerning the study's data processing: Jensen-Shannon divergence was used to quantify pairwise repertoire overlap between tissues, with a value of 1 meaning complete divergence and a value of 0 meaning identical repertoires. Based on pairwise JSD values, tissues were grouped by single-linkage agglomerative hierarchical clustering, and the results were shown as dendrograms. GLIPH2 was run on all patient samples with simulation_depth 1000, kmer_min_depth 3, cdr3_length_cutoff 8, keeping groups with more than two unique CDR3s. A standardized tissue-overlap score was calculated by extrapolating Jaccard GLIPH-group overlap across patients to a standard repertoire size of 1000 clones. To look at how diversity was associated with clinical or experimental variables, linear mixed-effect models were used, with tissue treated as a fixed effect and individual treated as a random effect. TCRdb obtained this table from immuneACCESS and retained in-frame rearrangements with V and J assigned. These tables miss some clones; where compared with another copy, unresolved V genes account for less than half of the shortfall, and the remainder is unexplained. V and J calls plus clone size are reproduced from that table; the DNA served to infer D and trimming. The sample table shows some 19,000 clones, and more than 65% are seen once. The ten largest account for approximately 0.42% of the sample.

This entry belongs to a study of tissue T cells after allogeneic stem cell transplantation (dated by TCRdb to about 2022). With respect to the entire study: TCR beta repertoires were profiled across many tissues obtained from research autopsies of patients with and without GVHD, as well as in mouse models of GVHD. The human arm was a prospective observational study without blinding or randomization.

Overall study outcomes, separate from this receptor: Within patients, how anatomically similar tissues were was a major factor shaping TCR repertoire composition, regardless of disease or transplant status. Only a few T cell clones appeared in more than one patient, yet motif-based clustering showed tissue-specific repertoire signatures that were shared between patients. The study did not establish which tissue TCRs were alloreactive or antigen-specific, and some clones may have been host cells that persisted. Blood and spleen T cells captured only a limited portion of the TCR repertoire detected in tissues, in both patients and mice. The patient cohort was small and varied clinically, and sampling depth was recognized as a limitation.

The chain links TRBV29 with TRBJ2-7, with the D gene too uncertain to name. The clonotype comes from a female BALB/c mouse in good health. Mice in this strain carry MHC haplotype H2-d. Sequenced: blood. The part of the CDR3 DNA that was read is TGTGCTAGCAGTTTAGACAAATATGAACAGTAC. Translated, it reads CASSLDKYEQY. The complete CDR3 sequence is CASSLDKYEQYF.